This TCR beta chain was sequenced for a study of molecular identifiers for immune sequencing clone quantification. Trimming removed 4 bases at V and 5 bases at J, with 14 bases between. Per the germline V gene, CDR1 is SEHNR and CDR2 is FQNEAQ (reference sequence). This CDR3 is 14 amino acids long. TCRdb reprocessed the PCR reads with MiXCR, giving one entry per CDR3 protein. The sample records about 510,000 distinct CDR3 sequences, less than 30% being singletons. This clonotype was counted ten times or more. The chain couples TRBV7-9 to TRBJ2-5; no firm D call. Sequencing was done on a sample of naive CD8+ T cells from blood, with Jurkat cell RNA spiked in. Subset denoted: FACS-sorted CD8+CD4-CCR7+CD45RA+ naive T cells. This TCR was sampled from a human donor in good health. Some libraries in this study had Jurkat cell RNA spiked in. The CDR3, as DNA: TGTGCCAGCAGCTACCTGGACGCCCAGGAGACCCAGTACTTC. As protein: CASSYLDAQETQYF. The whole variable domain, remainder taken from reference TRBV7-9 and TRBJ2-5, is DTGVSQNPRHKITKRGQNVTFRCDPISEHNRLYWYRQTLGQGPEFLTYFQNEAQLEKSRLLSDRFSAERPKGSFSTLEIQRTEQGDSAMYLCASSYLDAQETQYFGPGTRLLVL.